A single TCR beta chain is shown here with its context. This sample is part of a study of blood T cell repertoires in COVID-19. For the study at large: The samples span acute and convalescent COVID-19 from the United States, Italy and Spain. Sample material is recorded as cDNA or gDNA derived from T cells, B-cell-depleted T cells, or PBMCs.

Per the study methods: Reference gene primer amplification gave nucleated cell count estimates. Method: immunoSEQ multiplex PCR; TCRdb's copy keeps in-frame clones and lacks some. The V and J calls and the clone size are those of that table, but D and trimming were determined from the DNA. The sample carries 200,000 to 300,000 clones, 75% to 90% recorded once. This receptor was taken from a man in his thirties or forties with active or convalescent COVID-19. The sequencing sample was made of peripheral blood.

The CDR3 sequence is CAISGGQVSGAFF. The CDR3 nucleotides read TGTGCCATCAGCGGGGGACAGGTGTCGGGTGCTTTCTTT. The rearrangement joins TRBV10-3 to TRBJ1-1, with 8 bases fitting TRBD1. With 6 bases clipped from V and 11 bases from J, the junction kept 11 bases outside the gene matches. The CDR3 has 13 amino acids. CDR1 and CDR2 from the germline V gene are ENHRY and SYGVKD.